This T cell receptor (beta chain) was captured by sequencing in a study of response to subunit inactivated influenza vaccine. Each CDR3 protein is one row after TCRdb ran MiXCR on the RT-PCR reads. The sample consists of about 570,000 distinct CDR3 sequences, around 11% of them appearing once. Only a few counts were recorded for this clonotype. Trimming stripped 6 bases from V and 4 bases from J, with 12 bases between. This CDR3 spans 13 amino acids. This sample also belongs to another study, concerning T cells expressing NK-cell markers. That publication notes: 5'RACE template switching built TCR beta cDNA with unique molecular identifiers. Source material for TCR beta repertoires consisted of sorted CD3+CD56+NKG2C+, CD3+CD56+NKG2C- and CD3+CD56-NKG2C+ T cells. Several experiments added an anti-gamma-delta TCR antibody to sort only alpha-beta TCR T cells. Of the CD8+ T cells in six donors, roughly 1.0-7.5% belonged to dominant NKG2C+ clonotypes. A few of the donors also had these clonotypes leading their CD3+CD56-NKG2C+ fraction.

The chain has TRBV12-3 or TRBV12-4 and TRBJ1-2, with D perhaps matching TRBD1 (5 bases). The material sequenced was PBMCs from blood, taken on the day of vaccination. The receptor was isolated from a man over 45 who received an inactivated influenza vaccine. For the CDR3, the DNA is TGTGCCAGCAGCTCACAGGAGGTCTATGGCTACACCTTC. Encoded protein: CASSSQEVYGYTF.